Below, 3 T cell receptor beta chains from the same sample are listed, as sequenced in a study of blood T cell repertoires in COVID-19. Assay used: immunoSEQ multiplex PCR; TCRdb lists only in-frame clones, some missing. Of 330,000 or so clones in the sample, about nine tenths were seen once. Sample: peripheral blood. Receptors originate from a man aged 25 to 40 with COVID-19, enrolled during active disease.

This chain uses TRBV18 with TRBJ2-7, with 7 bases that match TRBD1. Germline V CDR1 and CDR2: KGHSH, LQKENI. This CDR3 is 15 amino acids long. The J segment lost 3 bases and the V segment lost 4 bases, leaving 9 bases of the junction unmatched. The CDR3 DNA is TGTGCCAGCTCACAAAACAGGGGAGCAATCTACGAGCAGTACTTC. It encodes CASSQNRGAIYEQYF.

V gene TRBV7-2 combines with J gene TRBJ2-7, with a weak D call TRBD2 (5 bases). The germline V gene encodes CDR1 SGHTA and CDR2 FQGNSA. V was trimmed by 0 bases and J by 4 bases, leaving 10 bases between them. CDR3 size: 14 residues. This CDR3 is CASSLAGLPYEQYF. CDR3 in DNA: TGTGCCAGCAGCTTAGCAGGACTTCCTTACGAGCAGTACTTC.

This chain connects TRBV4-3 to TRBJ2-2; 12 bases match TRBD2. The germline CDR1 and CDR2 sequences are LGHNA and YSLEER. The CDR3 runs to 18 residues. The trim removed 0 bases at V and 2 bases at J, leaving 4 bases unmatched. DNA of the CDR3: TGCGCCAGCAGCCAAGAAGCTAGCGGGAGGGCCAACACCGGGGAGCTGTTTTTT. Residues: CASSQEASGRANTGELFF.